This T cell receptor beta chain was identified in a study of T cells expressing NK-cell markers. The study's findings and limits: The CD3+CD56-NKG2C+ fraction of a handful of donors was likewise dominated by these clonotypes. Clones of NKG2C+ T cells that had expanded were of unclear HCMV specificity. Dominant NKG2C+ clonotypes in a handful of donors made up roughly 1.0-7.0% of CD8+ T cells.

The germline V gene encodes CDR1 SGHVS and CDR2 FQNEAQ. This CDR3 contains 12 residues. The authors generated TCR beta cDNA through 5'RACE template switching with UMIs. With the 5' RACE reads reprocessed, TCRdb shows one record per CDR3 protein and no DNA. The sample totals 140,000 to 150,000 distinct CDR3 sequences; its top ten clones hold 12%. Notes on this clonotype: Its antigen is currently unknown.

The TCR was taken from a man aged 18 to 35 in good health. This chain joins TRBV7-8 and TRBJ1-2. The sample comprised blood T cells: a sorted CD56 or NKG2C T cell subset, CD4+ or CD8+ T cells, or bulk PBMC T cells (not recorded which). The CDR3 spells CASTSAEGGYTF.